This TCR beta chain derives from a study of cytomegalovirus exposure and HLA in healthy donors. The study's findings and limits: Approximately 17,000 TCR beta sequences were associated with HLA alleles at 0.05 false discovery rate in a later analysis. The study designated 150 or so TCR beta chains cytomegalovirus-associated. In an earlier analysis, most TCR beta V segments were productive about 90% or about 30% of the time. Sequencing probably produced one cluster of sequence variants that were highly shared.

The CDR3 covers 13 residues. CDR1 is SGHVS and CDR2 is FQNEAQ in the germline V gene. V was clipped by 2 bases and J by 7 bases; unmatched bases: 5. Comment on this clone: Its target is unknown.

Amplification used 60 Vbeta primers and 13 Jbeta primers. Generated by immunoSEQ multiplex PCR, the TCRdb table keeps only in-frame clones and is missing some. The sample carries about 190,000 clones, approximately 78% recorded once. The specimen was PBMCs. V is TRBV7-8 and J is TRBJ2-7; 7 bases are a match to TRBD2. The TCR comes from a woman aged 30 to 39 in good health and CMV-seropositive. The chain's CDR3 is CASSLMGAGEQYF. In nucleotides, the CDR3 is TGTGCCAGCAGCTTAATGGGAGCGGGGGAGCAGTACTTC.